These 17 T cell receptor beta chains were sequenced from one sample in a study of cytomegalovirus exposure and HLA in healthy donors (TCRdb year 2017). The library was generated by the immunoSEQ multiplex PCR assay. A mixture of 60 forward primers for TCR Vbeta segments and 13 reverse primers for TCR Jbeta segments was used in the multiplex PCR. In TCRdb, the immuneACCESS table is reduced to in-frame sequences with V and J assigned. These tables do not hold every clone; where another copy was compared, an unresolved V gene accounts for under half, and the others remain unexplained. The sample data list fewer than 250,000 clones, and over 60% of these were observed just once. 1.5% to 2% of the sample belongs to the ten largest clones. The sequenced sample was PBMCs. These receptors originate from a male donor in good health and CMV-seronegative.

The chain has TRBV18 and TRBJ1-3, with 8 bases fitting TRBD1. This CDR3 region has 14 residues. CDR1 is KGHSH and CDR2 is LQKENI in the germline V gene. The junction had 14 bases not matched to a gene; V was cut back by 3 bases and J by 16 bases. CDR3 DNA: TGTGCCAGCTCACCCGCCGGGACAGGACTAATCGTGTATTTT. Residues: CASSPAGTGLIVYF.

This clone was observed once. The chain employs TRBV7-9 and TRBJ2-7, with 7 bases aligning to TRBD2. Germline CDR1 and CDR2: SEHNR and FQNEAQ (reference sequence). The ends lost 1 base at V and 2 bases at J; junction bases unmatched: 5. The CDR3 contains 15 residues. CDR3 in DNA: TGTGCCAGCAGCTTAGAAGCGGGAAATGCCTACGAGCAGTACTTC. Protein sequence: CASSLEAGNAYEQYF.

This chain joins TRBV6-5 and TRBJ1-1, with TRBD1 as a possible D gene (6 bases). Germline lookup yields CDR1 MNHEY and CDR2 SVGAGI. The CDR3 extends over 16 amino acids. Trimming left V 2 bases short and J 3 bases short, with 16 bases between. This CDR3 is CASSYALTRGYTEAFF. As DNA, the CDR3 is TGTGCCAGCAGTTACGCGTTGACGAGGGGGTACACTGAAGCTTTCTTT.

The chain has TRBV4-2 and TRBJ2-7; 7 nucleotides match TRBD1. The CDR3 has 14 residues. V lost 3 bases, J lost 3 bases, and 5 bases stayed unmatched. The germline gives CDR1 LGHNA, CDR2 YNFKEQ. The CDR3 DNA reads TGTGCCAGCAGCCACCAGGGACAGTTCTACGAGCAGTACTTC. Its translation: CASSHQGQFYEQYF.

The V gene is TRBV5-1, the J gene TRBJ2-5; 10 bases are shared with TRBD1. The last part of the DNA fits TRBJ2-7 better; the J call may be wrong. The CDR3 covers 14 residues. The germline V gene has CDR1 SGHRS and CDR2 YFSETQ. The DNA for the CDR3 is TGCGCCAGCAGCTCCGGGACAGGGGTCCACGAGCAGTACTTC. This sequence encodes CASSSGTGVHEQYF.

The chain links TRBV28 to TRBJ1-2, with TRBD1 as a possible D gene (6 bases). There are 14 residues in the CDR3. V was trimmed by 4 bases and J by 5 bases, leaving 14 bases between them. CDR1 is MDHEN, CDR2 SYDVKM, per germline. CDR3 loop: CASSYGQHSYGYTF. The DNA of the CDR3 is TGTGCCAGCAGTTACGGACAGCATTCGTATGGCTACACCTTC.

The CDR3 DNA sequence: TGTGCCAGCAGTTCAGGGGTCCGGGAAAAACTGTTTTTT. It translates to CASSSGVREKLFF. The chain employs TRBV9 and TRBJ1-4, with D maybe TRBD1 (6 bases). V was pared by 5 bases and J by 8 bases, with 13 bases between. The CDR3 is made up of 13 amino acids. CDR1 and CDR2 (germline): SGDLS, YYNGEE. The whole variable domain, remainder taken from reference TRBV9 and TRBJ1-4, is DSGVTQTPKHLITATGQRVTLRCSPRSGDLSVYWYQQSLDQGLQFLIQYYNGEERAKGNILERFSAQQFPDLHSELNLSSLELGDSALYFCASSSGVREKLFFGSGTQLSVL.

V is TRBV7-8 and J is TRBJ2-1, with 7 nucleotides matching TRBD2. After removal of 8 bases from V and 9 bases from J, the junction contained 7 bases not matched to a gene. Germline CDR1 reads SGHVS; CDR2 reads FQNEAQ. The CDR3 totals 12 residues. This CDR3 is CASDAGEGEQFF. CDR3 in DNA: TGTGCCAGCGATGCGGGGGAGGGTGAGCAGTTCTTC.

In the case of this clone: Other DNA sequences of this sample code for an identical CDR3. This chain connects TRBV19 to TRBJ2-7; 9 nucleotides align to TRBD1. CDR1 is LNHDA and CDR2 is SQIVND in the germline V gene (reference sequence). Trimming at V came to 1 base and at J to 2 bases, leaving 0 bases not matched to a gene. The CDR3 contains 14 residues. DNA of the CDR3: TGTGCCAGTAGTATAGGGACAGGGGCCTACGAGCAGTACTTC. This encodes CASSIGTGAYEQYF.

The chain couples TRBV28 to TRBJ1-1; 7 nucleotides line up with TRBD1. The CDR3 is made up of 13 amino acids. Trimming took 8 bases from V and 6 from J; bases not matched to a gene: 9. Germline lookup yields CDR1 MDHEN and CDR2 SYDVKM. The CDR3 here is CASGGSQGAEAFF. CDR3 nucleotide sequence: TGTGCCAGCGGTGGGAGTCAGGGGGCTGAAGCTTTCTTT.

The chain carries TRBV5-4 and TRBJ2-2, with no clear D. V dropped 1 base and J dropped 7 bases, with 5 bases sitting between them. Germline values: CDR1 SGHNT, CDR2 YYREEE (reference sequence). This CDR3 spans 12 amino acids. The CDR3: CASSLSIGELFF. CDR3 DNA sequence: TGTGCCAGCAGCTTGTCTATCGGGGAGCTGTTTTTT.

This chain connects TRBV27 to TRBJ2-1; 11 bases match TRBD2. CDR1 MNHEY and CDR2 SMNVEV come from the germline V gene (reference sequence). The ends lost 3 bases at V and 8 bases at J; junction bases unmatched: 3. The CDR3 spans 14 residues. The CDR3 protein is CASSLGLAVHEQFF. CDR3 DNA sequence: TGTGCCAGCAGTTTGGGACTAGCGGTCCATGAGCAGTTCTTC.

On this clone: The junction and the germline gene differ at one end; a read error may be behind it. The genes are TRBV7-9 and TRBJ2-7, with D tentatively TRBD2 (6 bases). Germline V gives CDR1 SEHNR, CDR2 FQNEAQ (reference sequence). This CDR3 has 14 amino acids. CDR3 loop: CSSSLGSGTYEQYF. The CDR3 coding sequence is TGTTCCAGCAGCTTAGGTAGCGGCACCTACGAGCAGTACTTC. The full variable domain, rest sourced from reference TRBV7-9 and TRBJ2-7, is DTGVSQNPRHKITKRGQNVTFRCDPISEHNRLYWYRQTLGQGPEFLTYFQNEAQLEKSRLLSDRFSAERPKGSFSTLEIQRTEQGDSAMYLCSSSLGSGTYEQYFGPGTRLTVT.

As to this clone: Sequence at one end of the junction differs from germline and may be a read error. The chain couples TRBV7-9 to TRBJ2-4; D perhaps matches TRBD1 (5 bases). CDR1 and CDR2 from the germline V gene are SEHNR and FQNEAQ (reference sequence). The CDR3 runs 13 residues. DNA of the CDR3: TGTTCCAGCAGCAACCAGGGTGGGAACATTCAGTACTTC. Amino acids: CSSSNQGGNIQYF.

The rearrangement joins TRBV6-6 to TRBJ1-5, with TRBD1 matching 7 bases. This CDR3 contains 16 residues. CDR1 and CDR2 from the germline V gene are MNHNY and SVGAGI (reference sequence). With 6 bases clipped from V and 3 bases from J, the junction kept 11 bases outside the gene matches. Here the CDR3 DNA reads TGTGCCAGCAGCTTGGGACAGTGGGAAAACAATCAGCCCCAGCATTTT. It translates to CASSLGQWENNQPQHF.

This chain links TRBV30 with TRBJ1-3, with D perhaps matching TRBD1 (5 bases). The germline V gene encodes CDR1 GTSNPN and CDR2 SVGIG (reference sequence). CDR3 length equals 13 residues. V was trimmed by 0 bases and J by 4 bases, leaving 7 bases between them. The CDR3 DNA follows: TGTGCCTGGAGTGTCGGGGGAGGAAACACCATATATTTT. Amino acids: CAWSVGGGNTIYF.

The table lists this clone with a few counts. This chain joins TRBV6-6 and TRBJ1-2; no definite D call. V was clipped by 4 bases and J by 7 bases, with 7 bases between them. The CDR3 loop spans 11 amino acids. The germline gives CDR1 MNHNY, CDR2 SVGAGI (reference sequence). CDR3 region: CASSLQAGYTF. CDR3 sequence (DNA): TGTGCCAGCAGTTTGCAGGCTGGCTACACCTTC.